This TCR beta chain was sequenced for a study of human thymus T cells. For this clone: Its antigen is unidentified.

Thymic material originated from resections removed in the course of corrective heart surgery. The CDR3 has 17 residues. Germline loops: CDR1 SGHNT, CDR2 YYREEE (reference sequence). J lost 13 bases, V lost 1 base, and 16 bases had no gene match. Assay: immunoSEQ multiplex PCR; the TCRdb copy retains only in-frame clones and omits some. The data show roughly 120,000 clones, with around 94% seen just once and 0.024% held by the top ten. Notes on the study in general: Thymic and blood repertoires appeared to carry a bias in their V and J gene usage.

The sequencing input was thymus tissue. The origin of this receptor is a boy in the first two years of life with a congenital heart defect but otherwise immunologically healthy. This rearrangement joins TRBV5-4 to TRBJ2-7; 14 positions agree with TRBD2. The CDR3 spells CASSLYARGTSGRVLYF. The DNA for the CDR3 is TGTGCCAGCAGCTTGTATGCGCGGGGGACTAGCGGGAGAGTACTCTACTTC.